A selection of T cell receptor beta chains follows, all from one sample in a study of identical twins. TCRdb passed the 5' RACE reads through MiXCR, listing each CDR3 protein once. In the table there are more than 250,000 distinct CDR3 sequences, 8% to 9% of which are singletons. These same data were also listed under a study on yellow fever vaccine responses in identical twins.

The material sequenced was memory (CD45RO+) T cells sorted from blood. The receptors were sampled from a woman between 18 and 29 years old in good health. Both conserved end residues are part of each CDR3. The D gene is left open where the match is weak. Where a row states a size, it is once, few, many or the class of an expanded clone; other rows omit it.

J | V | D | size | CDR3 | DNA
TRBJ2-2 | TRBV2 | TRBD2 | NA | CACRTSGNTGELFF | TGTGCCTGCCGGACTAGCGGGAACACCGGGGAGCTGTTTTTT
TRBJ2-1 | TRBV6-4 | NA | few | CASSDSPARQLDEQFF | TGTGCCAGCAGTGACTCGCCAGCACGCCAGCTGGACGAGCAGTTCTTC
TRBJ2-1 | TRBV28 | TRBD1 | NA | CASRNRGSYNEQFF | TGTGCCAGCAGGAACAGGGGGAGCTACAATGAGCAGTTCTTC
TRBJ2-3 | TRBV14 | TRBD2 | many | CASSQGRLAFTDTQYF | TGTGCCAGCAGCCAAGGTAGACTAGCCTTCACAGATACGCAGTATTTT
TRBJ1-6 | TRBV6-1 | TRBD1 | NA | CASSLKGQGVGSPLHF | TGTGCCAGCAGTCTCAAGGGGCAGGGGGTTGGGTCACCCCTCCACTTT
TRBJ2-3 | TRBV5-1 | NA | few | CASRLGVDTQYF | TGCGCCAGCAGGCTGGGGGTAGATACGCAGTATTTT
TRBJ2-1 | TRBV2 | TRBD2 | NA | CASKGRGTNNEQFF | TGTGCCAGCAAAGGCCGCGGGACTAACAATGAGCAGTTCTTC
TRBJ2-7 | TRBV12-3/TRBV12-4 | TRBD2 | many | CASSQGLAGDEQYF | TGTGCCAGCAGTCAAGGACTAGCGGGCGACGAGCAGTACTTC
TRBJ2-7 | TRBV3-1 | TRBD2 | NA | CASSQVVAGAYEQYF | TGTGCCAGCAGCCAAGTTGTAGCGGGAGCCTACGAGCAGTACTTC
TRBJ1-3 | TRBV9 | NA | NA | CASSVAPGSDGNTIYF | TGTGCCAGCAGCGTAGCCCCAGGGTCGGATGGAAACACCATATATTTT
TRBJ2-7 | TRBV28 | TRBD1 | NA | CASSLQTGGQARGEQYF | TGTGCCAGCAGCCTACAAACAGGGGGGCAAGCAAGGGGCGAGCAGTACTTC
TRBJ2-1 | TRBV14 | NA | NA | CASSQDTLGRRYNEQFF | TGTGCCAGCAGCCAAGATACTCTAGGACGCCGATACAATGAGCAGTTCTTC
TRBJ2-5 | TRBV9 | NA | many | CASSVVGGETQYF | TGTGCCAGCAGCGTAGTAGGGGGAGAGACCCAGTACTTC
TRBJ2-3 | TRBV11-3 | NA | few | CASSSNRGGQTDTQYF | TGTGCCAGCAGCTCGAATCGGGGGGGACAGACAGATACGCAGTATTTT
TRBJ2-1 | TRBV5-6 | NA | many | CASSLVGWDKNNEQFF | TGTGCCAGCAGCTTGGTGGGGTGGGACAAGAACAATGAGCAGTTCTTC
TRBJ1-3 | TRBV6-1 | TRBD1 | few | CASSVRTGTDSGNTIYF | TGTGCCAGCAGTGTACGGACAGGCACTGACTCTGGAAACACCATATATTTT
TRBJ2-3 | TRBV28 | TRBD1 | many | CASNNRGRTQYF | TGTGCCAGTAACAACAGGGGTCGTACGCAGTATTTT
TRBJ2-2 | TRBV5-1 | NA | many | CASSLQPDRNTGELFF | TGCGCCAGCAGCTTACAACCAGACAGAAACACCGGGGAGCTGTTTTTT
TRBJ2-3 | TRBV7-2 | TRBD2 | few | CASSLIGSGGIDTQYF | TGTGCCAGCAGCTTAATTGGAAGCGGGGGGATAGATACGCAGTATTTT
TRBJ2-3 | TRBV3-1 | TRBD2 | many | CASSHPIAGATDTQYF | TGTGCCAGCAGCCATCCCATAGCGGGGGCCACAGATACGCAGTATTTT
TRBJ2-1 | TRBV27 | TRBD1 | NA | CASSRSGQGESEQFF | TGTGCCAGCAGCCGCTCGGGACAGGGAGAGAGTGAGCAGTTCTTC
TRBJ2-1 | TRBV24-1 | NA | many | CATSGTDNPDNEQFF | TGTGCCACCAGTGGGACGGACAATCCCGACAATGAGCAGTTCTTC
TRBJ1-1 | TRBV6-1 | NA | many | CASSRSGANTEAFF | TGTGCCAGCAGTAGGTCAGGAGCGAACACTGAAGCTTTCTTT
TRBJ2-5 | TRBV4-1 | NA | few | CASSQENRAQETQYF | TGCGCCAGCAGCCAAGAAAACAGGGCCCAAGAGACCCAGTACTTC
TRBJ1-6 | TRBV19 | TRBD1 | few | CASSPGQSPPLHF | TGTGCCAGTAGTCCGGGACAGTCTCCACCCCTCCACTTT
TRBJ2-3 | TRBV28 | NA | many | CASTPRGRLTDTQYF | TGTGCCAGCACCCCGCGGGGACGTCTGACAGATACGCAGTATTTT
TRBJ1-1 | TRBV7-2 | TRBD1 | few | CASSSSGGVTEAFF | TGTGCCAGCAGCTCGTCAGGGGGAGTCACTGAAGCTTTCTTT
TRBJ2-3 | TRBV20-1 | NA | many | CSGETGTDTQYF | TGCAGTGGGGAGACGGGCACAGATACGCAGTATTTT
TRBJ2-1 | TRBV5-1 | TRBD2 | many | CASSLAGGGYNEQFF | TGCGCCAGCAGCTTGGCGGGAGGGGGTTACAATGAGCAGTTCTTC
TRBJ2-1 | TRBV28 | NA | many | CASSSTKLGQFF | TGTGCCAGCAGTTCCACAAAACTTGGGCAGTTCTTC
TRBJ2-1 | TRBV24-1 | NA | few | CATSDQAGTAINEQFF | TGTGCCACCAGTGATCAGGCCGGGACCGCTATAAATGAGCAGTTCTTC
TRBJ2-1 | TRBV11-3 | TRBD2 | few | CASSLAGVTGGREQFF | TGTGCCAGCAGCTTAGCAGGCGTAACGGGAGGGCGGGAGCAGTTCTTC
TRBJ2-5 | TRBV29-1 | NA | few | CSVEVIPGSQETQYF | TGCAGCGTTGAAGTCATACCGGGGTCCCAAGAGACCCAGTACTTC
TRBJ2-4 | TRBV2 | TRBD2 | few | CASSVGLAGAKNIQYF | TGTGCCAGCAGTGTGGGTCTAGCGGGAGCCAAAAACATTCAGTACTTC
TRBJ2-5 | TRBV29-1 | TRBD1 | many | CSALGQGLGETQYF | TGCAGCGCACTGGGACAGGGGTTAGGGGAGACCCAGTACTTC
TRBJ2-5 | TRBV5-1 | TRBD2 | many | CASSLAVGGETQYF | TGCGCCAGCAGCTTGGCCGTGGGAGGGGAGACCCAGTACTTC
TRBJ2-2 | TRBV6-2/TRBV6-3 | NA | many | CASSRHGIRGTGELFF | TGTGCCAGCAGTCGTCACGGAATTCGGGGCACCGGGGAGCTGTTTTTT
TRBJ2-3 | TRBV27 | TRBD2 | NA | CATMRGALWSSTDTQYF | TGTGCCACGATGCGGGGGGCGCTCTGGAGTAGCACAGATACGCAGTATTTT
TRBJ2-2 | TRBV28 | NA | NA | CATLDGTNTGELFF | TGTGCCACCCTGGACGGAACGAACACCGGGGAGCTGTTTTTT
TRBJ1-1 | TRBV28 | NA | NA | CASTLTQGEAFF | TGTGCCAGCACTTTAACCCAGGGTGAAGCTTTCTTT
TRBJ1-1 | TRBV9 | NA | few | CTSSPMRNTEAFF | TGTACCAGCAGCCCCATGAGGAACACTGAAGCTTTCTTT
TRBJ2-7 | TRBV5-5 | TRBD1 | many | CASSEGQGAANYEQYF | TGTGCCAGCAGCGAGGGACAGGGGGCCGCAAACTACGAGCAGTACTTC
TRBJ2-1 | TRBV5-8 | TRBD1 | NA | CASSLGGTGTFF | TGTGCCAGCAGCTTGGGAGGGACAGGGACCTTCTTC
TRBJ2-1 | TRBV25-1 | NA | few | CASRGRTLLYNEQFF | TGTGCCAGCAGGGGTCGGACTCTCTTGTACAATGAGCAGTTCTTC
TRBJ2-3 | TRBV6-2/TRBV6-3 | NA | many | CASSSSSTDTQYF | TGTGCCAGCAGTTCCTCTAGCACAGATACGCAGTATTTT
TRBJ2-1 | TRBV9 | NA | few | CASSAHREQFF | TGTGCCAGCAGCGCACACAGGGAGCAGTTCTTC
TRBJ2-4 | TRBV5-1 | NA | many | CASSLGGLAKNIQYF | TGCGCCAGCAGCTTGGGGGGACTGGCCAAAAACATTCAGTACTTC
TRBJ2-7 | TRBV4-1 | NA | many | CASSQDRQGSSYEQYF | TGCGCCAGCAGCCAAGATAGGCAGGGTAGCTCCTACGAGCAGTACTTC
TRBJ2-3 | TRBV2 | TRBD2 | few | CASSELAGRTNTQYF | TGTGCCAGCAGTGAACTAGCGGGACGCACGAATACGCAGTATTTT
TRBJ2-1 | TRBV24-1 | TRBD2 | many | CATSDDLAATYNEQFF | TGTGCCACCAGTGATGACCTAGCGGCTACCTACAATGAGCAGTTCTTC
TRBJ2-5 | TRBV7-9 | TRBD1 | few | CASSLVDRAETQYF | TGTGCCAGCAGCTTAGTTGACAGGGCTGAGACCCAGTACTTC
TRBJ2-2 | TRBV20-1 | NA | few | CSAARVGTNTGELFF | TGCAGTGCTGCCCGGGTGGGGACAAACACCGGGGAGCTGTTTTTT
TRBJ2-1 | TRBV7-2 | TRBD2 | few | CASSGSGGQYNEQFF | TGTGCCAGCAGCGGTAGCGGGGGCCAATACAATGAGCAGTTCTTC